This passage covers 9 T cell receptor beta chains from one sample sequenced in a study of T cells in Graves' hyperthyroidism and ophthalmopathy (dated by TCRdb to the late 2010s). Preparation of the library involved multiplex PCR. TCRdb records Illumina HiSeq 2000 as the sequencer. The TCR beta CDR3 regions were amplified from RNA transcripts. The TCR CDR3 was subjected to a first round of RT-PCR using the HTBI primer set and the Qiagen OneStep RT-PCR kit. Clones were called with MiXCR by TCRdb after fastp trimmed the public reads at Q25, and only in-frame beta chains were retained. When rows share a CDR3 protein, they turn into one entry using the most common DNA and genes. The sample table holds about 580,000 distinct CDR3 sequences, of which 35% to 55% were seen once. The ten largest make up around 7.7% of the sample. The material sequenced was peripheral blood or thyroid tissue (not recorded which). The receptors here all came from a woman younger than 35 with Graves' hyperthyroidism.

The V and J genes are TRBV7-2 and TRBJ2-7; a weak D match, TRBD2 (6 bases). The V and J ends lost 5 bases and 1 base respectively, with 21 bases between them. This CDR3 region has 17 residues. In germline, CDR1 is SGHTA, CDR2 FQGNSA. CDR3 coding DNA: TGTGCCAGCAGCGTTTCTTATCCGGGACTCCTGTCCTACGAGCAGTACTTC. Amino acids: CASSVSYPGLLSYEQYF.

This clonotype showed up many times. J is TRBJ2-2 and V is TRBV7-9, with D maybe TRBD1 (5 bases). Trimming removed 3 bases from V and 6 bases from J, with 14 bases in between. The length of the CDR3 is 15 residues. Per the germline V gene, CDR1 is SEHNR and CDR2 is FQNEAQ (reference sequence). The CDR3, as DNA: TGTGCCAGCAGCTTCCGGCAGGAAGGGGCCGGGGAGCTGTTTTTT. Residues: CASSFRQEGAGELFF. Combining the CDR3 with reference TRBV7-9 and TRBJ2-2 gives the whole variable domain DTGVSQNPRHKITKRGQNVTFRCDPISEHNRLYWYRQTLGQGPEFLTYFQNEAQLEKSRLLSDRFSAERPKGSFSTLEIQRTEQGDSAMYLCASSFRQEGAGELFFGEGSRLTVL.

The table lists this clonotype with many counts. The chain joins TRBV5-1 to TRBJ2-5; D may be TRBD2 (6 bases). Per germline, CDR1 SGHRS and CDR2 YFSETQ. V lost 1 base and J 4 bases, leaving 14 bases between the germline ends. The CDR3 covers 15 residues. The CDR3: CASSLTGGASETQYF. CDR3 in DNA: TGCGCCAGCAGCTTGACAGGAGGGGCATCAGAGACCCAGTACTTC.

This clonotype has just a few counts. This rearrangement joins TRBV2 to TRBJ2-2; the match to TRBD2 covers 12 bases. This CDR3 spans 16 amino acids. V was pared by 5 bases and J by 3 bases, with 4 bases of the junction left unmatched. The V gene's germline CDR1 is SNHLY and CDR2 FYNNEI. CDR3 loop: CASSPRLAGDTGELFF. CDR3 in DNA: TGTGCCAGCAGTCCGCGACTAGCGGGAGACACCGGGGAGCTGTTTTTT.

This clonotype came up many times. The CDR3 sequence is CASSRGRQETQYF. The CDR3 DNA sequence: TGTGCCAGCAGCCGAGGCAGACAAGAGACCCAGTACTTC. The gene calls are TRBV7-6 and TRBJ2-5; D call uncertain. The V and J ends lost 5 bases and 2 bases respectively, with 9 bases between them. The length of the CDR3 is 13 residues. Germline V gene lookup returns CDR1 SGHVS and CDR2 FNYEAQ.

This clonotype was detected only once. The V gene is TRBV12-3 or TRBV12-4, the J gene TRBJ2-2, with 10 nucleotides matching TRBD2. After removal of 5 bases from V and 4 bases from J, the junction contained 1 base not matched to a gene. The CDR3 is 14 amino acids. The CDR3 spells CASSEREGTGELFF. The CDR3 DNA sequence: TGTGCCAGCAGTGAGCGGGAGGGCACCGGGGAGCTGTTTTTT.

This clonotype has at least ten counts. The CDR3 DNA reads as TGTGCCACCAGTGTAGCGGGAGGGTACGAGCAGTACTTC. It codes for CATSVAGGYEQYF. The rearrangement uses TRBV24-1 and TRBJ2-7; 11 nucleotides align to TRBD2. The germline CDR1 and CDR2 sequences are KGHDR and SFDVKD. The CDR3 covers 13 residues. The J segment lost 4 bases and the V segment lost 5 bases, leaving 0 bases of the junction unmatched.

This clonotype was detected many times. V is TRBV19 and J is TRBJ1-1; the D is unclear. The CDR3 loop spans 14 amino acids. CDR1 is LNHDA, CDR2 SQIVND, per germline (reference sequence). The V end was cut by 3 bases, the J end by 1 base, with 9 bases between. DNA of the CDR3: TGTGCCAGTAGTATGGGTCAGTCGAACACTGAAGCTTTCTTT. Amino acids: CASSMGQSNTEAFF.

This clonotype was picked up many times. The V and J genes are TRBV13 and TRBJ2-7; no clear D gene. Looked up from germline, CDR1 is PRHDT and CDR2 is FYEKMQ (reference sequence). The CDR3 runs 14 residues. V was shortened by 2 bases and J by 3 bases, with 11 bases between the two germline ends. In nucleotides, the CDR3 is TGTGCCAGCAGCTTACGAGACGGCTTCTACGAGCAGTACTTC. It codes for CASSLRDGFYEQYF.